Described below is a single TCR beta chain sequence and its context. Its specificity is not known. This sample was taken from a study of long-term antiretroviral therapy in people with HIV. Points from the study as a whole: Once patients were on ART, diversity went higher but still fell short of transplant donor controls. Researchers lacked any data on ART adherence, viral resistance or therapy changes.

V was clipped by 2 bases and J by 5 bases; unmatched bases: 7. Germline V gene lookup returns CDR1 MNHEY and CDR2 SMNVEV (reference sequence). This CDR3 contains 17 residues. Investigators performed immunoSEQ version v3.0 at survey level. Data came from immunoSEQ multiplex PCR; TCRdb stores just in-frame clones and leaves some out. Counted here are 26,000 or so clones, about 77% occurring once; the ten biggest clones make up about a tenth. The rearrangement links TRBV27 to TRBJ1-6, with TRBD1 matching 9 bases. The sample was unsorted PBMCs, taken 1.5 years before starting antiretroviral therapy. This receptor was identified in a man between 18 and 35 years old with HIV. In DNA form, the CDR3 reads TGTGCCAGCAGTTTACCCATGGGACAGGGTGATAATTCACCCCTCCACTTT. Translated, it gives CASSLPMGQGDNSPLHF.